What follows is one T cell receptor (beta chain) and its context. No cognate antigen has been identified for it. Qualities for individual bases were not recorded, and no much larger clone is one base off. The data are from a study of hypomethylating agent response in myelodysplastic syndrome (dated by TCRdb to the early 2020s). Concerning the study at large: The hypomethylating agent given was azacitidine in 8 of 11 patients and decitabine in 3 of 11 patients. The cohort included under 10 male and 2 female myelodysplastic syndrome patients. Patients had a mean age of about 70 +/- 6 years, and a diploid cytogenetic profile was the most common. TET2 was the most frequent mutation, present in about 50% of the 11 patients. About six patients responded with complete response or hematologic improvement, and about five patients were non-responders. Response was defined as complete response or hematologic improvement, and patients who met neither criterion were classified as non-responders.

There are 14 amino acids in the CDR3, from cysteine to phenylalanine inclusive. Only the CDR3 region is kept as DNA, spanning 42 bases read in frame from base 1. According to the germline V gene (reference sequence), CDR1 reads WNHNN and CDR2 reads SYGVQD. V is clipped by 3 bases and J by 6 bases, and the sequence between their germline boundaries is 11 bases long. The library came from the immunoSEQ multiplex PCR assay. Survey resolution was used, with two replicates of around 200 ng each, totaling roughly 400 ng of DNA per sample. Rearranged TCRB sequences in genomic DNA were detected with the hsTCRB kit using multiplex PCR primers targeting V and J genes. In the first PCR, the CDR3 region was amplified for 25 to 35 cycles with the QIAGEN Multiplex PCR Kit. A second PCR of around 8 cycles attached sample barcodes and Illumina adapters to each replicate. Pooled libraries were quantified using a QuantStudio 6 and the KAPA library quantification kit. Roughly 15 pM of pooled libraries went onto an Illumina MiSeq for sequencing, using single-end reads of 156 cycles plus an index read of 15 cycles. Per the authors' processing: Of roughly 180,000 unique clonotypes, 1.7% were flagged by VDJdb annotation as previously reported viral-epitope-specific. The immunoSEQ Data Assistant and immunoSEQ Analyzer converted raw reads into normalized, annotated TCRB repertoires. BioAnalyzer and version 0.6.5 of the immunarch R package were the tools used for clonotype analysis. Before richness was estimated, every repertoire was downsampled to the clone count of the smallest repertoire. Fisher's exact tests classified clonotypes as expanded, contracted or novel, with novel meaning zero frequency before treatment. Significantly changed CDR3 beta sequences were clustered with GLIPH2 using simulation_depth=1000 and kmer_min_depth=3, and CDR3s shorter than five residues were excluded. TCRdb carries this immuneACCESS record with in-frame sequences only. Its versions omit some clonotypes, under half of them owing to an unresolved V gene in the studies checked, with the rest unexplained. That table is the source of V, J and clone size, and D and trimming were worked out from the DNA. Within this sample are some 6,900 clones, with about 87% of them counted one time only. 16% of the sample goes to the ten largest clones.

T-cell subsets were not sorted, so the analysis was performed on bulk bone marrow. Immunosequencing of the TCR beta CDR3 regions was performed on bone marrow from around 10 myelodysplastic syndrome patients before and after hypomethylating agent therapy. Each patient contributed a baseline bone marrow plus two to three bone marrows at different post-treatment timepoints for longitudinal repertoire tracking. Whole bone marrow served as the source for genomic DNA extraction, with DNA quality checked using TapeStation, NanoDrop OneC and PicoGreen assays. Overall study results and their limits: After hypomethylating agent treatment, no significant change in richness, rarefaction diversity or clonality was seen, either across all patients or within response groups. Possible recognition of novel MDS antigens by the shared GLIPH2 clusters was not confirmed, and experimental validation of that possible recognition is needed. Only 11 patients were analyzed, making the cohort small. Novel clonotypes appeared more often in responders, whereas non-responders had more contracted clonotypes after treatment. Healthy control donors were not age-matched to MDS patients, which could have impacted the MDS versus healthy comparison.

The TCR comes from a human donor with myelodysplastic syndrome. This material consisted of bone marrow, taken before or after starting hypomethylating agent treatment for myelodysplastic syndrome (not recorded which). The rearrangement combines TRBV10-1 with TRBJ2-2, and perhaps TRBD1 as D gene, on 6 matching bases. The DNA sequence is TGCGCCAGCAGTGAAGGGGGACGGGCCGGGGAGCTGTTTTTT. Its translation reads: CASSEGGRAGELFF.